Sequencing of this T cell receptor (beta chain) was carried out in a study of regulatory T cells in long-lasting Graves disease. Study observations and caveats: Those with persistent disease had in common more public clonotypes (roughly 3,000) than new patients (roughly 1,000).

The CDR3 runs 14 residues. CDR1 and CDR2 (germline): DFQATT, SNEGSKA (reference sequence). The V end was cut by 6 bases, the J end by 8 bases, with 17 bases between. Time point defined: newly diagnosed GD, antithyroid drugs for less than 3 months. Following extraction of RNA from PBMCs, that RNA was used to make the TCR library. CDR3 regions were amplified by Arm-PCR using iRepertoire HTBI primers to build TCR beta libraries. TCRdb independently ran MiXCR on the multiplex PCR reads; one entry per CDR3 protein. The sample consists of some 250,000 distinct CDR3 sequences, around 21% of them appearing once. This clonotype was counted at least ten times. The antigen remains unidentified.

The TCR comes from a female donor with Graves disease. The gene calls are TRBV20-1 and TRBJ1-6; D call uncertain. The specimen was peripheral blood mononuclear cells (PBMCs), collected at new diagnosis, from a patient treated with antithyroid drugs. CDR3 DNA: TGCAGTGCCCCCCTCCAGGAGGTTTATTCACCCCTCCACTTT. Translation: CSAPLQEVYSPLHF.